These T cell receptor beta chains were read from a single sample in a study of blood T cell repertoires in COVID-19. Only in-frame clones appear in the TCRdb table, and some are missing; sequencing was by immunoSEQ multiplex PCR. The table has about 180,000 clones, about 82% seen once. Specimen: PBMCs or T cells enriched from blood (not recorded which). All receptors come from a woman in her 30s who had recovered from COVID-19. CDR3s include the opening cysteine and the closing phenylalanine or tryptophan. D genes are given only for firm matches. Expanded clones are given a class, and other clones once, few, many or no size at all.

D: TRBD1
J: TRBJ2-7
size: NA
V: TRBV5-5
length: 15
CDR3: CASSMGTGGRYEQYF
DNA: TGTGCCAGCAGCATGGGGACAGGGGGCAGATACGAGCAGTACTTC

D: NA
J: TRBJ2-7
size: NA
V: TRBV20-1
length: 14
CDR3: CSASSGRQDYEQYF
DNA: TGCAGTGCTAGTAGCGGCCGTCAGGACTACGAGCAGTACTTC

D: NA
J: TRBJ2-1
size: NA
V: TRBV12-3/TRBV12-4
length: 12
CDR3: CASSLGSDEQFF
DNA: TGTGCCAGCAGTTTAGGGAGCGATGAGCAGTTCTTC

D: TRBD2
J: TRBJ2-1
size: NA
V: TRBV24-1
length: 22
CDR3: CATSDLPRLPQLAGGPWDEQFF
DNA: TGTGCCACCAGTGATTTGCCTCGGCTGCCTCAACTAGCGGGAGGGCCTTGGGATGAGCAGTTCTTC

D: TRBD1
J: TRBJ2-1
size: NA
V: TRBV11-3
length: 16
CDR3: CASSLEGQGARNEQFF
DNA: TGTGCCAGCAGCTTGGAGGGACAGGGGGCGAGGAATGAGCAGTTCTTC

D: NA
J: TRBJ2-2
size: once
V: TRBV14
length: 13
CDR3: CASSQVADRELFF
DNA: TGTGCCAGCAGCCAAGTAGCCGATCGGGAGCTGTTTTTT

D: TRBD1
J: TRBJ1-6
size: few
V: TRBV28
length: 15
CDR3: CASSSPSGGDSPLHF
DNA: TGTGCCAGCAGTTCCCCCTCAGGGGGAGACTCACCCCTCCACTTT

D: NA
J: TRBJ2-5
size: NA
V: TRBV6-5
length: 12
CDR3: CASSQGWETQYF
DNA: TGTGCCAGCAGCCAGGGTTGGGAGACCCAGTACTTC

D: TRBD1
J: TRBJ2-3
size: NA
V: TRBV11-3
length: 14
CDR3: CASSSGTGTDTQYF
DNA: TGTGCCAGCAGCTCAGGGACAGGCACAGATACGCAGTATTTT

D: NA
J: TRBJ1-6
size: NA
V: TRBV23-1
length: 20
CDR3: CASSHVSASHRGSYNSPLHF
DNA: TGCGCCAGCAGTCACGTCTCAGCATCTCATCGGGGCTCCTATAATTCACCCCTCCACTTT

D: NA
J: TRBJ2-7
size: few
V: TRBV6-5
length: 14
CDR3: CASIAPSDPYEQYF
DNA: TGTGCCAGCATAGCTCCTAGCGATCCCTACGAGCAGTACTTC

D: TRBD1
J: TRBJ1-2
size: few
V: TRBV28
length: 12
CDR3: CASSRQGYGYTF
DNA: TGTGCCAGCAGTCGACAGGGTTATGGCTACACCTTC

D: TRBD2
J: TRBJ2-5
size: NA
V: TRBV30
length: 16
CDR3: CAWSRVAGGRGETQYF
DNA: TGTGCCTGGAGTCGGGTAGCGGGAGGGAGGGGAGAGACCCAGTACTTC

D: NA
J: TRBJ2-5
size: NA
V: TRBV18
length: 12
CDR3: CASSRLGETQYF
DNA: TGTGCCAGCTCCCGGCTCGGGGAGACCCAGTACTTC

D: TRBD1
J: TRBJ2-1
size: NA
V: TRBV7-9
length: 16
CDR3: CASSHPGQGANNEQFF
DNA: TGTGCCAGCAGCCACCCCGGACAGGGCGCTAACAATGAGCAGTTCTTC

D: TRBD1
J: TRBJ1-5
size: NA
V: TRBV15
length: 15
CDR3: CATSSEGQGGQPQHF
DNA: TGTGCCACCAGCAGCGAAGGACAGGGCGGTCAGCCCCAGCATTTT

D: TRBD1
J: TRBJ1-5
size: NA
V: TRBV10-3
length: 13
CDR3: CASRDRINQPQHF
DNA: TGTGCCAGCAGGGACAGGATAAATCAGCCCCAGCATTTT

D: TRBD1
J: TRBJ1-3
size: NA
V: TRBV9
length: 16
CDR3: CASSVGGQGPGNTIYF
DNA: TGTGCCAGCAGCGTGGGGGGACAGGGCCCTGGAAACACCATATATTTT

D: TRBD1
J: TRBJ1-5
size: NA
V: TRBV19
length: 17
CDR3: CASSTAPTGHSNQPQHF
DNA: TGTGCCAGTAGTACCGCCCCGACAGGGCACAGCAATCAGCCCCAGCATTTT

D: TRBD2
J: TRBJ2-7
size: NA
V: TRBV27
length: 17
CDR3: CASSPPRGLAGTYEQYF
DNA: TGTGCCAGCAGCCCCCCTCGAGGGCTAGCGGGAACCTACGAGCAGTACTTC

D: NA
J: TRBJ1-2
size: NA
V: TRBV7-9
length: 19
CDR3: CASSRASDFRSLSNYGYTF
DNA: TGTGCCAGCAGCCGGGCGTCCGATTTCCGGAGCCTCTCTAACTATGGCTACACCTTC

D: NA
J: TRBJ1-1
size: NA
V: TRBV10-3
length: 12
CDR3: CAIRTENTEAFF
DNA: TGTGCCATCAGGACAGAGAACACTGAAGCTTTCTTT

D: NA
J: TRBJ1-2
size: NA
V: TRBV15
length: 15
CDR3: CATSPSRAGNYGYTF
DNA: TGTGCCACCAGCCCATCAAGGGCAGGGAACTATGGCTACACCTTC

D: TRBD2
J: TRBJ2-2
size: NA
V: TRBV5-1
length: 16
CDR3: CASSLVSASGTGELFF
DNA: TGCGCCAGCAGCTTGGTTTCGGCTAGCGGGACGGGGGAGCTGTTTTTT

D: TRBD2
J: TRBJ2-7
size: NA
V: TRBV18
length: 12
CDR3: CASLGLRGEQYF
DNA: TGTGCCAGCCTGGGACTACGGGGGGAGCAGTACTTC

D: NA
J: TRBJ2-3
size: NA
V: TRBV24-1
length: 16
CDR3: CATSDPGTQSTDTQYF
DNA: TGTGCCACCAGTGATCCCGGGACACAAAGCACAGATACGCAGTATTTT

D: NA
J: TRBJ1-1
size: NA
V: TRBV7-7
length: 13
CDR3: CASSQVTRTEAFF
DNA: TGTGCCAGCAGCCAGGTCACAAGGACTGAAGCTTTCTTT

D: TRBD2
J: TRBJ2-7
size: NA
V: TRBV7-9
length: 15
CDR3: CASSALAGVAYEQYF
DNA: TGTGCCAGCAGCGCCCTAGCGGGAGTAGCCTACGAGCAGTACTTC

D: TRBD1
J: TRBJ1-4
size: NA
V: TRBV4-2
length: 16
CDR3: CASSHERGTGDEKLFF
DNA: TGTGCCAGCAGCCACGAACGGGGGACAGGGGATGAAAAACTGTTTTTT

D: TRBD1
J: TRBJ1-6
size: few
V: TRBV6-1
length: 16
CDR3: CASSDLQGQGNSPLHF
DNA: TGTGCCAGCAGTGATCTACAGGGGCAGGGGAATTCACCCCTCCACTTT

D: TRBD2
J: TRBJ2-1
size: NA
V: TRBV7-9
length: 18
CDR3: CASSSTSGRALTHNEQFF
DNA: TGTGCCAGCAGCTCGACTAGCGGGAGGGCCCTAACACACAATGAGCAGTTCTTC

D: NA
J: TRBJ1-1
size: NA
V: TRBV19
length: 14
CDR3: CASIGTGGDTEAFF
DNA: TGTGCCAGTATAGGGACGGGAGGGGACACTGAAGCTTTCTTT

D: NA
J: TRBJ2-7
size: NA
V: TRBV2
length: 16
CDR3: CASSEAAITGKYEQYF
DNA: TGTGCCAGCAGTGAAGCGGCTATCACGGGAAAGTACGAGCAGTACTTC

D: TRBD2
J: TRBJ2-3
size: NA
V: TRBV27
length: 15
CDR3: CASSFSGGITDTQYF
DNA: TGTGCCAGCAGTTTTTCGGGAGGAATCACAGATACGCAGTATTTT

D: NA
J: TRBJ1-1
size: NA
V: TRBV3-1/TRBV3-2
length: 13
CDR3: CASGRVGQYEAFF
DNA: TGTGCCAGCGGCCGCGTCGGACAGTATGAAGCTTTCTTT

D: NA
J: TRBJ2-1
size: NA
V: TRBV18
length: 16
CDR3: CASSPQGRASLDEQFF
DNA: TGTGCCAGCTCACCCCAGGGGAGAGCGAGCTTGGATGAGCAGTTCTTC

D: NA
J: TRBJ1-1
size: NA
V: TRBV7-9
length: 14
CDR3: CASSSYRARTEAFF
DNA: TGTGCCAGCAGCTCCTACAGGGCACGGACTGAAGCTTTCTTT